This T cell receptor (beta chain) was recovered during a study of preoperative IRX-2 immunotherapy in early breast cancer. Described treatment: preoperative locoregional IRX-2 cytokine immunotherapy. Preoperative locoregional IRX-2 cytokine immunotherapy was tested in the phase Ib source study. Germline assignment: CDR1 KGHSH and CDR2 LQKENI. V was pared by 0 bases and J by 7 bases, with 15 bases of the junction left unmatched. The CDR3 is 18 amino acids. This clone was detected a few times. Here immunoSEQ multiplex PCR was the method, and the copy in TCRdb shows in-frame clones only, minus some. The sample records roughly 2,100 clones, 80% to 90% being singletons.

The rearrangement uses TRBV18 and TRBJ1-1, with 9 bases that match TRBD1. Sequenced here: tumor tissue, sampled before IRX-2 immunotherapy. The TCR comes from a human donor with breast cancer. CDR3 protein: CASSPPGGQGEGKSEAFF. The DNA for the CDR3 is TGTGCCAGCTCACCACCGGGGGGACAGGGTGAAGGGAAGAGTGAAGCTTTCTTT.